This T cell receptor (beta chain) was obtained from a study of metastatic and nonmetastatic thyroid tumors. Study details: For malignant and benign thyroid patients, tumor or nodule tissue and blood were the sources whose repertoires were compared. Study-wide results and caveats: When malignant thyroid tumors were compared with benign nodules, TCR beta diversity was reportedly significantly higher in the malignant tumors. This held in both blood and tumor samples.

This CDR3 has 14 amino acids. Germline V CDR1 and CDR2: SGHNT, YYREEE (reference sequence). The J segment lost 8 bases and the V segment lost 4 bases, leaving 6 bases of the junction unmatched. Prior to thyroid surgery, none of the patients had received any treatment. From the PCR reads, TCRdb re-called clones with MiXCR. The sample contains about 46,000 clones, more than 20% of which appear only once. Ten or more counts support this clone. The antigen remains unidentified. The TCR was taken from a male donor with papillary thyroid cancer or a benign thyroid nodule (not recorded which). Some clones in this sample may be carry-over from other donors' samples. What was sequenced was blood. V gene TRBV5-4 combines with J gene TRBJ2-1; 10 bases fit TRBD1. The CDR3 sequence: CASSADRGLDEQFF. DNA for the CDR3: TGTGCCAGCAGCGCTGACAGGGGGCTGGATGAGCAGTTCTTC.